What follows are 15 T cell receptor beta chains derived from one specimen sequenced in a study of cytomegalovirus exposure and HLA in healthy donors. The PCR had 60 Vbeta and 13 Jbeta primers. Measured with immunoSEQ multiplex PCR; TCRdb has only the in-frame clones, and not every one. The sample includes about 120,000 clones, approximately 17% seen only once; the top ten take roughly 2.7%. The specimen was PBMCs. The source is a female donor in good health and CMV-seropositive.

The chain joins TRBV9 to TRBJ1-6; 7 bases agree with TRBD1. The V gene's germline CDR1 is SGDLS and CDR2 YYNGEE. J lost 2 bases, V lost 0 bases, and 5 bases had no gene match. The CDR3 loop spans 17 amino acids. The CDR3 spells CASSVGGQAAYNSPLHF. The CDR3 DNA sequence: TGTGCCAGCAGCGTAGGAGGACAGGCTGCCTATAATTCACCCCTCCACTTT.

V is TRBV7-6 and J is TRBJ1-1; no reliable D call. The V and J ends lost 5 bases and 3 bases respectively, with 10 bases between them. This CDR3 contains 13 residues. CDR1 is SGHVS, CDR2 FNYEAQ, per germline. The CDR3 sequence is CASSPRRYTEAFF. CDR3 coding DNA: TGTGCCAGCAGCCCGCGGAGATACACTGAAGCTTTCTTT. Supplemented by reference TRBV7-6 and TRBJ1-1, the full variable domain reads GAGVSQSPRYKVTKRGQDVALRCDPISGHVSLYWYRQALGQGPEFLTYFNYEAQQDKSGLPNDRFSAERPEGSISTLTIQRTEQRDSAMYRCASSPRRYTEAFFGQGTRLTVV.

This clone came up a few times. The chain couples TRBV7-2 to TRBJ2-1; tentatively, D is TRBD2 (5 bases). The ends were cut back, 4 bases at V and 7 bases at J, with 17 bases in the middle. Germline V lookup: CDR1 SGHTA, CDR2 FQGNSA. The CDR3 consists of 15 residues. The CDR3 sequence: CASSSGNVLWNEQFF. The CDR3 nucleotides read TGTGCCAGCAGCTCCGGGAATGTTCTGTGGAATGAGCAGTTCTTC.

DNA of the CDR3: TGTGCCAGCAGCTTAGCGCTAACGGGGGGCTCAGAAGCTTTCTTT. Translation: CASSLALTGGSEAFF. The chain combines TRBV7-2 with TRBJ1-1, with D perhaps matching TRBD1 (6 bases). Germline V CDR1 and CDR2: SGHTA, FQGNSA. This CDR3 contains 15 residues. Trimming removed 0 bases at V and 8 bases at J, with 16 bases between.

This clone has just a few counts. The rearrangement joins TRBV28 to TRBJ2-1, with D perhaps TRBD2 (6 bases). The ends were cut back, 3 bases at V and 7 bases at J, with 16 bases in the middle. The length of the CDR3 is 15 residues. CDR1 is MDHEN, CDR2 SYDVKM, per germline. The CDR3 DNA sequence: TGTGCCAGCAGTTTGAGTCGGGGGATCAGGAATGAGCAGTTCTTC. Amino acids: CASSLSRGIRNEQFF. Drawing the rest from reference TRBV28 and TRBJ2-1, the complete variable domain is DVKVTQSSRYLVKRTGEKVFLECVQDMDHENMFWYRQDPGLGLRLIYFSYDVKMKEKGDIPEGYSVSREKKERFSLILESASTNQTSMYLCASSLSRGIRNEQFFGPGTRLTVL.

The V gene is TRBV6-8, the J gene TRBJ2-3; 10 nucleotides match TRBD2. The CDR3 totals 15 residues. Germline trimming cut 2 bases from V and 2 bases from J; bases unmatched to any gene: 1. The germline V gene has CDR1 MNHGY and CDR2 SAAAGT. The CDR3 loop reads CASSYTSGNTDTQYF. The DNA of the CDR3 is TGTGCCAGCAGTTACACTAGCGGGAACACAGATACGCAGTATTTT.

The chain couples TRBV7-8 to TRBJ1-5; D uncertain. Looked up from germline, CDR1 is SGHVS and CDR2 is FQNEAQ. The V end lost 1 base, the J end lost 9 bases, and 4 bases lay between the germline ends. There are 11 residues in the CDR3. The CDR3 is CASSLVRPQHF. CDR3 coding DNA: TGTGCCAGCAGCTTAGTTCGGCCCCAGCATTTT.

This clone has just a few counts. The chain has TRBV28 and TRBJ2-4; D unclear. The CDR3 runs 12 residues. The V gene's germline CDR1 is MDHEN and CDR2 SYDVKM. Trimming cost V 8 bases and J 7 bases, with 12 bases left between them. CDR3 in DNA: TGTGCCAGCTCCGAAAAGGAGAACATTCAGTACTTC. Translating gives CASSEKENIQYF. The full variable domain, rest sourced from reference TRBV28 and TRBJ2-4, is DVKVTQSSRYLVKRTGEKVFLECVQDMDHENMFWYRQDPGLGLRLIYFSYDVKMKEKGDIPEGYSVSREKKERFSLILESASTNQTSMYLCASSEKENIQYFGAGTRLSVL.

This clone has just a few counts. The gene calls are TRBV28 and TRBJ2-7, with TRBD2 identical over 7 bases. This CDR3 is built from 12 residues. Germline lookup yields CDR1 MDHEN and CDR2 SYDVKM. Trimming took 6 bases from V and 7 from J; bases not matched to a gene: 6. This CDR3 reads CASRREFFEQYF. CDR3 nucleotides: TGTGCCAGCAGGCGGGAGTTCTTTGAGCAGTACTTC. Supplemented by reference TRBV28 and TRBJ2-7, the full variable domain reads DVKVTQSSRYLVKRTGEKVFLECVQDMDHENMFWYRQDPGLGLRLIYFSYDVKMKEKGDIPEGYSVSREKKERFSLILESASTNQTSMYLCASRREFFEQYFGPGTRLTVT.

The chain recombines TRBV11-2 with TRBJ2-7; 7 positions agree with TRBD1. The CDR3 runs 14 residues. Germline V gives CDR1 SGHAT, CDR2 FQNNGV. After removal of 1 base from V and 7 bases from J, the junction contained 7 bases not matched to a gene. CDR3 loop: CASSLGLGGWEQYF. DNA for the CDR3: TGTGCCAGCAGCTTAGGCCTAGGGGGCTGGGAGCAGTACTTC.

The V and J genes are TRBV7-6 and TRBJ2-1; D uncertain. Germline assignment: CDR1 SGHVS and CDR2 FNYEAQ. CDR3 length: 15 residues. Trimming left V 1 base short and J 0 bases short, with 7 bases between. CDR3 DNA sequence: TGTGCCAGCAGCTTAGAAGCGAGCTCCTACAATGAGCAGTTCTTC. Translated, it gives CASSLEASSYNEQFF.

The V call is TRBV7-2, the J call TRBJ1-6; TRBD1 aligns across 7 bases. V lost 5 bases and J lost 2; bases outside the gene matches: 6. CDR3 length: 16 amino acids. The germline V gene encodes CDR1 SGHTA and CDR2 FQGNSA. The CDR3 is CASSPGGQAYNSPLHF. DNA of the CDR3: TGTGCCAGCAGCCCTGGCGGACAGGCCTATAATTCACCCCTCCACTTT.

This clone has just a few counts. The genes are TRBV29-1 and TRBJ2-3, with D maybe TRBD2 (5 bases). The CDR3 sequence is 13 residues long. Germline V gene data show CDR1 as SQVTM and CDR2 as ANQGSEA. Trimming stripped 0 bases from V and 5 bases from J, with 9 bases between. CDR3 nucleotides: TGCAGCGTTGAAGATCCCGGGAAAGATACGCAGTATTTT. Its protein is CSVEDPGKDTQYF.

V gene TRBV7-8 combines with J gene TRBJ1-2; no clear D. There are 16 residues in the CDR3. In germline, CDR1 is SGHVS, CDR2 FQNEAQ. V shed 0 bases and J shed 8 bases, with 19 bases lying between them. CDR3 sequence: CASSLAQNRRVSGYTF. CDR3 bases: TGTGCCAGCAGCTTAGCGCAGAACCGACGGGTTTCGGGCTACACCTTC.

The chain combines TRBV9 with TRBJ2-3, with TRBD2 as a possible D gene (6 bases). The germline CDR1 and CDR2 sequences are SGDLS and YYNGEE. The CDR3 has 14 amino acids. V lost 0 bases and J 6 bases, leaving 11 bases between the germline ends. The CDR3 protein is CASSVGEVEDTQYF. CDR3 nucleotide sequence: TGTGCCAGCAGCGTAGGGGAGGTAGAGGATACGCAGTATTTT. Using reference TRBV9 and TRBJ2-3 for the parts outside the CDR3, the full variable domain is DSGVTQTPKHLITATGQRVTLRCSPRSGDLSVYWYQQSLDQGLQFLIQYYNGEERAKGNILERFSAQQFPDLHSELNLSSLELGDSALYFCASSVGEVEDTQYFGPGTRLTVL.